This TCR beta chain was observed in a study of glioma-infiltrating T cells. Study-wide points: CDR3 overlap between tissue and blood was very small.

Germline lookup yields CDR1 SGHRS and CDR2 YFSETQ. CDR3 length: 13 residues. J was trimmed by 6 bases and V by 5 bases; bases with no gene match: 7. TCR alpha and beta CDR3 regions were amplified from RNA using iRepertoire nested multiplex PCR. TCRdb reanalysed the multiplex PCR reads using MiXCR and keeps one entry per CDR3 protein. The repertoire holds more than 85,000 distinct CDR3 sequences, approximately 26% seen once, with 35% in the top ten. Remarks on this clonotype: What it binds is unknown.

The clonotype originates from a human donor with low-grade glioma or glioblastoma, undergoing nonglioma brain surgery, or in good health (not recorded which). Sequenced: glioma tissue, nonneoplastic brain tissue, or PBMCs (not recorded which). The chain is built from TRBV5-1 and TRBJ2-7; 8 bases are a match to TRBD1. The CDR3 nucleotides read TGCGCCAGCAGGACAGGGGTTAATCCCGAGCAGTACTTC. Protein sequence: CASRTGVNPEQYF.